What follows are 3 T cell receptor beta chains derived from one specimen sequenced in a study of blood T cell repertoires in COVID-19. The table came from immunoSEQ multiplex PCR; TCRdb's copy has only in-frame clones and leaves some out. The data contain about 70,000 clones, over 75% of them singletons. The sample was peripheral blood. These receptors were obtained from a woman between 18 and 29 years old with acute or convalescent COVID-19.

V gene TRBV3-1 (or the pseudogene TRBV3-2) combines with J gene TRBJ2-7, with 10 bases aligning to TRBD1. The CDR3 spans 16 residues. Germline values: CDR1 LGHDT, CDR2 YNNKEL (reference sequence). V gave up 4 bases and J gave up 2 bases; unmatched junction bases: 8. CDR3 region: CASSPDPGQGPYEQYF. The DNA of the CDR3 is TGTGCCAGCAGCCCGGACCCGGGACAGGGGCCCTACGAGCAGTACTTC.

The rearrangement links TRBV7-9 to TRBJ2-7; 9 bases are shared with TRBD1. J lost 3 bases, V lost 5 bases, and 8 bases had no gene match. CDR3 length: 15 residues. Germline V CDR1 and CDR2: SEHNR, FQNEAQ (reference sequence). The CDR3 DNA follows: TGTGCCAGCAGCCCGGCGACAGGGGGGATCTACGAGCAGTACTTC. It translates to CASSPATGGIYEQYF.

V gene TRBV10-3 combines with J gene TRBJ2-1, with 8 bases identical to TRBD2. Germline values: CDR1 ENHRY, CDR2 SYGVKD. This CDR3 comprises 14 residues. V was pared by 5 bases and J by 4 bases, with 4 bases of the junction left unmatched. The CDR3 protein is CAISSGSDYNEQFF. CDR3 in DNA: TGTGCCATCAGTAGCGGGAGTGATTACAATGAGCAGTTCTTC.